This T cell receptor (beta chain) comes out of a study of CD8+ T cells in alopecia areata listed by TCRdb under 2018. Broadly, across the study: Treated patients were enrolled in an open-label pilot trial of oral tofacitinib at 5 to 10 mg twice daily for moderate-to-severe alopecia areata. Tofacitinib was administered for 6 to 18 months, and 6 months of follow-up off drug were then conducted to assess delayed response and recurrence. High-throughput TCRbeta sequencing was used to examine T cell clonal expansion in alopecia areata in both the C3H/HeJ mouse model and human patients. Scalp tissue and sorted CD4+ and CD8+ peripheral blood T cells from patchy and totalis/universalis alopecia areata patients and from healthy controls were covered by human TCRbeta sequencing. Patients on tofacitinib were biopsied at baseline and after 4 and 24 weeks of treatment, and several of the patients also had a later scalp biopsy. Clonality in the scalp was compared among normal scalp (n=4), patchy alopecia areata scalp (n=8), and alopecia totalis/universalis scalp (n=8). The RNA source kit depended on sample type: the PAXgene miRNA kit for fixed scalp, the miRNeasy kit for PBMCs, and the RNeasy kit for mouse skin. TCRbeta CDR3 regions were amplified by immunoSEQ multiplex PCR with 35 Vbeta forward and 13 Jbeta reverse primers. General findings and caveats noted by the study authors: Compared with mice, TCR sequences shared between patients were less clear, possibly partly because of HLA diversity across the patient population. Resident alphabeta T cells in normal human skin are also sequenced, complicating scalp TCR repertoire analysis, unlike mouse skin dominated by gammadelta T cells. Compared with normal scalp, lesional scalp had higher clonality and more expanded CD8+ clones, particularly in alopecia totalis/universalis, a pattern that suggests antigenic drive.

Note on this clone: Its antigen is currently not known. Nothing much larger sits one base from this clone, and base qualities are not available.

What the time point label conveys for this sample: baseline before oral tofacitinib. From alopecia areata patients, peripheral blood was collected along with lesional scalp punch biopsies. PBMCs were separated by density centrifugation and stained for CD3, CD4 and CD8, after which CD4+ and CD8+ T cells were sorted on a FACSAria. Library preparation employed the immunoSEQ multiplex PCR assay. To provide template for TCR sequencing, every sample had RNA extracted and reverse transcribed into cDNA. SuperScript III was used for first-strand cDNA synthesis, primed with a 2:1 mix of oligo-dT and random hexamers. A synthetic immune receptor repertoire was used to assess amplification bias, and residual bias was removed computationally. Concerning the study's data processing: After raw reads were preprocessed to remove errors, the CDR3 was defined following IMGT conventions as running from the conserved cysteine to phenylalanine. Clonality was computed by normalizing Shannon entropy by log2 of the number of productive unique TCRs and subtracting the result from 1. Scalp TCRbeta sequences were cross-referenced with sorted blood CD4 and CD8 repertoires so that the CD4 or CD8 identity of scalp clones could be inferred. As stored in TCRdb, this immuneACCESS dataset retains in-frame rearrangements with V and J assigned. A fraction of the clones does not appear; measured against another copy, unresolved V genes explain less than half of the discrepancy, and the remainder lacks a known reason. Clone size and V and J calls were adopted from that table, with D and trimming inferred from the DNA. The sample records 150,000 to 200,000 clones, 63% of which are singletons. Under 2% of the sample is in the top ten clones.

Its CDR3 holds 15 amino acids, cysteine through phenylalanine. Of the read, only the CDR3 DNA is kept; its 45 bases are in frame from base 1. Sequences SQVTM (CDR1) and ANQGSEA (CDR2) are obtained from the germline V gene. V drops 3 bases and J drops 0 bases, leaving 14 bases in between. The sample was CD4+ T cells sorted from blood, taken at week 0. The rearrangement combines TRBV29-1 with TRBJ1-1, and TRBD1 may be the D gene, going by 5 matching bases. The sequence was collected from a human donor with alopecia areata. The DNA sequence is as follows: TGCAGCGTTGAGACTCGAGCCAGGGTGAACACTGAAGCTTTCTTT. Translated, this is CSVETRARVNTEAFF.